The 9 T cell receptor beta chains below were found in one sample sequenced in a study of T cells after yellow fever vaccination. MiXCR, applied by TCRdb to the 5' RACE reads, yields one record per CDR3 protein. Found here are about 340,000 distinct CDR3 sequences, almost 4% of them singletons; the top ten hold approximately 25%. This sample comprised PBMCs, obtained 5 days after the yellow fever booster vaccination. The receptors were gathered from a man aged 18 to 35 who received the YFV17D yellow fever vaccine.

This CDR3 is CASSELGGPTNEKLFF. The CDR3, as DNA: TGCGCCAGCAGTGAGTTGGGAGGACCGACTAATGAAAAACTGTTTTTT. The chain is built from TRBV23-1 and TRBJ1-4; D gene unclear. TRBV23-1 is an ORF, with its function uncertain. The V end was cut by 5 bases, the J end by 2 bases, with 15 bases between. The CDR3 extends over 16 amino acids.

This clonotype showed up just a few times. The chain is built from TRBV6-6 and TRBJ1-5, with 8 bases fitting TRBD1. Germline lookup yields CDR1 MNHNY and CDR2 SVGAGI (reference sequence). The CDR3 loop spans 14 amino acids. J gave up 7 bases and V 4 bases, and 6 bases lay outside the gene matches. The CDR3 here is CASSSQDRVQPQHF. In DNA form, the CDR3 reads TGTGCCAGCAGTTCCCAGGACAGGGTACAGCCCCAGCATTTT.

This clonotype was seen repeatedly, ten times or more. V and J are TRBV20-1 and TRBJ2-7; D remains ambiguous. Trimming removed 5 bases from V and 3 bases from J, with 8 bases in between. This CDR3 spans 11 amino acids. Germline V gene lookup returns CDR1 DFQATT and CDR2 SNEGSKA (reference sequence). CDR3 protein: CSAGEIYEQYV. CDR3 DNA: TGCAGTGCTGGGGAAATCTACGAGCAGTACGTC.

In its sample, this clonotype was seen a few times. V and J are TRBV5-8 and TRBJ2-3, with D unclear. There are 12 residues in the CDR3. V was pared by 4 bases and J by 6 bases, with 9 bases between. Germline V CDR1 and CDR2: SGHTS, YDEGEE. Written as DNA, the CDR3 is TGTGCCAGCAGCAAAGGGTGGGATACGCAGTATTTT. As protein: CASSKGWDTQYF.

This clonotype has only a few counts. J is TRBJ1-1 and V is TRBV4-1; D gene ambiguous. CDR3 length equals 16 residues. Germline-derived CDR1 and CDR2 are MGHRA and YSYEKL. With 1 base removed from V and 5 bases from J, the gap between germline ends came to 17 bases. Written as DNA, the CDR3 is TGCGCCAGCAGCCAAGCCCCGGGTCTCCTGGGGACTGAAGCTTTCTTT. This sequence encodes CASSQAPGLLGTEAFF.

The sample holds many counts of this clonotype. This chain connects TRBV12-3 or TRBV12-4 to TRBJ2-5, with D unclear. With 0 bases removed from V and 5 bases from J, the gap between germline ends came to 13 bases. The CDR3 is made up of 15 amino acids. Written as DNA, the CDR3 is TGTGCCAGCAGTTTAGCACAGTTCCTCCCGGAGACCCAGTACTTC. Translation gives CASSLAQFLPETQYF.

This clonotype was seen a handful of times. The gene calls are TRBV4-3 and TRBJ2-5, with TRBD1 matching 10 bases. This CDR3 is 15 amino acids long. V gave up 4 bases and J gave up 3 bases; unmatched junction bases: 5. CDR1 is LGHNA, CDR2 YSLEER, per germline. CDR3: CASSPGTGVEETQYF. For the CDR3, the DNA is TGCGCCAGCAGCCCCGGGACAGGGGTAGAAGAGACCCAGTACTTC.

The chain carries TRBV2 and TRBJ2-1; 14 nucleotides align to TRBD2. Germline trimming cut 4 bases from V and 7 bases from J; bases unmatched to any gene: 3. This CDR3 has 15 amino acids. Germline V gene lookup returns CDR1 SNHLY and CDR2 FYNNEI. CDR3 coding DNA: TGTGCCAGCAGTGTCCGGACTAGCGGGGGGAATGAGCAGTTCTTC. Translation: CASSVRTSGGNEQFF.

Only a few counts were recorded for this clonotype. The chain employs TRBV5-1 and TRBJ2-2; D gene uncertain. Trimming took off 4 bases at V and 0 bases at J, with 10 bases between the two ends. This CDR3 has 15 residues. Germline-derived CDR1 and CDR2 are SGHRS and YFSETQ. This CDR3 reads CASSAAGSNTGELFF. CDR3 sequence (DNA): TGCGCCAGCAGCGCAGCAGGATCGAACACCGGGGAGCTGTTTTTT. The full variable domain, rest sourced from reference TRBV5-1 and TRBJ2-2, is KAGVTQTPRYLIKTRGQQVTLSCSPISGHRSVSWYQQTPGQGLQFLFEYFSETQRNKGNFPGRFSGRQFSNSRSEMNVSTLELGDSALYLCASSAAGSNTGELFFGEGSRLTVL.